This TCR beta chain was recorded in a study of T cell responses to AZD1222 COVID-19 vaccine. Libraries were prepared by immunoSEQ multiplex PCR; TCRdb keeps only in-frame clonotypes and omits some of them. The table lists about 160,000 clones, 94% of them singletons. The CDR3 is made up of 15 amino acids. The ends lost 4 bases at V and 5 bases at J; junction bases unmatched: 9. Germline-derived CDR1 and CDR2 are MGHRA and YSYEKL. Second-dose groups at about 4 or about 12 weeks were pooled. The study's findings and limits: White British donors predominated, females outnumbered males, and clonal diversity was possibly underestimated. Without day 14 samples, only post-peak T cell repertoires were studied. Unmutated variant regions reportedly attract nearly half of all spike-specific TCRs.

Remarks on this clone: Its antigen is as yet unknown.

This chain joins TRBV4-1 and TRBJ1-1; TRBD1 matches at 8 bases. This TCR derives from an adult who received the AZD1222 COVID-19 vaccine. Sequences were derived from peripheral blood, sampled 28 days after the second AZD1222 dose. The CDR3 nucleotides read TGCGCCAGCAGCCCTGCGGACAGGGTCGCGACTGAAGCTTTCTTT. Amino acids: CASSPADRVATEAFF.